The rows below give T cell receptor beta chains drawn from one sample of a study of control samples from healthy donors and cancer patients. Using immunoSEQ multiplex PCR, the repertoire was profiled, and TCRdb retains in-frame clones only, with some absent. The table shows over 150,000 clones, with approximately 92% occurring only once. Sequencing used blood. The receptors derive from a woman in her 40s in good health. The CDR3 runs from the conserved cysteine through the conserved F or W. The order of the fields is V gene, clone size, CDR3 length, D gene, J gene, CDR3 protein, CDR3 DNA. A D gene is named only where the DNA matches it firmly. Where a row states a size, it is once, few, many or the class of an expanded clone; other rows omit it.

TRBV3-1/TRBV3-2,-,13,-,TRBJ2-5,CASSPPGAETQYF,TGTGCCAGCAGCCCCCCGGGCGCGGAGACCCAGTACTTC
TRBV6-2/TRBV6-3,once,15,-,TRBJ2-7,CASSYSLAGRYEQYF,TGTGCCAGCAGTTACTCCCTCGCCGGACGCTACGAGCAGTACTTC
TRBV16,-,14,-,TRBJ2-1,CASSQTQGGNEQFF,TGTGCCAGCAGCCAGACCCAGGGGGGCAATGAGCAGTTCTTC
TRBV9,-,13,-,TRBJ2-3,CASSGGYTDTQYF,TGTGCCAGCAGCGGGGGGTACACAGATACGCAGTATTTT
TRBV25-1,once,13,-,TRBJ2-7,CASSRHGEDEQYF,TGTGCCAGCAGTAGACACGGAGAGGACGAGCAGTACTTC
TRBV29-1,-,15,TRBD1,TRBJ2-7,CSVEDRDRGFYEQYF,TGCAGCGTTGAAGATCGAGACAGGGGTTTCTACGAGCAGTACTTC
TRBV6-5,-,13,-,TRBJ1-1,CASSWEQGTEAFF,TGTGCCAGCAGTTGGGAGCAGGGAACTGAAGCTTTCTTT
TRBV3-1/TRBV3-2,-,13,-,TRBJ1-2,CASSPFGDHGYTF,TGTGCCAGCAGCCCCTTCGGAGATCACGGCTACACCTTC
TRBV12-5,-,12,TRBD1,TRBJ2-1,CASGLVGGEQFF,TGTGCTAGTGGTTTGGTAGGGGGCGAGCAGTTCTTC
TRBV2,-,10,-,TRBJ2-3,CASTGDTQYF,TGTGCCAGCACAGGAGATACGCAGTATTTT
TRBV11-2,once,13,-,TRBJ2-3,CASSFFEKDTQYF,TGTGCCAGCAGCTTTTTCGAAAAAGATACGCAGTATTTT
TRBV11-2,-,14,TRBD2,TRBJ2-7,CASSLTTSGGEQYF,TGTGCCAGCAGCTTGACTACTAGCGGGGGTGAGCAGTACTTC
TRBV4-1,-,13,-,TRBJ1-1,CASSQGENTEAFF,TGCGCCAGCAGCCAAGGAGAGAACACTGAAGCTTTCTTT
TRBV19,once,13,-,TRBJ1-2,CASRMGGIYGYTF,TGTGCCAGTAGGATGGGGGGTATTTATGGCTACACCTTC
TRBV5-4,-,17,TRBD2,TRBJ2-1,CASSLPPGLAGSNEQFF,TGTGCCAGCAGCTTGCCACCGGGACTAGCGGGGTCGAATGAGCAGTTCTTC
TRBV7-8,-,13,-,TRBJ2-7,CASSLVDSHEQYF,TGTGCCAGCAGCTTAGTTGATTCCCACGAGCAGTACTTC